The 21 T cell receptor beta chains below all came from one sample that was sequenced in a study of shared clonotypes between healthy human individuals. The repertoire was sequenced with immunoSEQ multiplex PCR; TCRdb's copy has only in-frame clones and lacks some. The sample contains some 2.1 million clones, 85% to 95% of which appear only once. Sample: naive CD4+ T cells sorted from blood. The subset was: CD45RA+ positively selected. Source of these receptors: a young man in good health.

The chain joins TRBV4-1 to TRBJ2-5, with TRBD1 identical over 8 bases. This CDR3 has 14 amino acids. Looked up from germline, CDR1 is MGHRA and CDR2 is YSYEKL. The J segment lost 1 base and the V segment lost 4 bases, leaving 2 bases of the junction unmatched. DNA for the CDR3: TGCGCCAGCAGCCTGGGACAGGCCCAAGAGACCCAGTACTTC. This codes for CASSLGQAQETQYF.

This sequence joins TRBV5-6 and TRBJ2-3, with no clear D. Trimming shortened V by 1 base and J by 0 bases, and 9 bases separated the two germline ends. From germline, CDR1 is SGHDT and CDR2 YYEEEE. CDR3 length: 15 residues. The CDR3 here is CASSLRSTSTDTQYF. CDR3 sequence (DNA): TGTGCCAGCAGCTTGAGGTCGACGAGCACAGATACGCAGTATTTT.

The chain joins TRBV2 to TRBJ2-5; tentatively, D is TRBD1 or TRBD2 (6 bases each). The CDR3 is 15 amino acids. CDR1 SNHLY and CDR2 FYNNEI come from the germline V gene. Deletions cut 2 bases from V and 10 bases from J, with 20 bases between. The CDR3 DNA follows: TGTGCCAGCAGTGAAACGACGGGGGCTAAGGTTGGCCAGTACTTC. Protein sequence: CASSETTGAKVGQYF.

The rearrangement uses TRBV6-6 and TRBJ1-5; D unresolved. Germline assignment: CDR1 MNHNY and CDR2 SVGAGI (reference sequence). The V end lost 2 bases, the J end lost 0 bases, and 8 bases lay between the germline ends. CDR3 length: 15 amino acids. This CDR3 is CASSYMGNSNQPQHF. The CDR3 DNA reads TGTGCCAGCAGTTACATGGGGAATAGCAATCAGCCCCAGCATTTT.

The rearrangement joins TRBV7-9 to TRBJ1-3, with D perhaps TRBD1 (5 bases). The CDR3 is 17 amino acids. Trimming shortened V by 4 bases and J by 4 bases, and 20 bases separated the two germline ends. Looked up from germline, CDR1 is SEHNR and CDR2 is FQNEAQ (reference sequence). The CDR3 DNA sequence: TGTGCCAGCAGCTCGCCGGGTTCGGGGGTGAAGGGAAACACCATATATTTT. Its translation: CASSSPGSGVKGNTIYF.

The genes are TRBV18 and TRBJ1-1, with a tentative D call TRBD1 (5 bases). Germline-derived CDR1 and CDR2 are KGHSH and LQKENI. This CDR3 is built from 16 residues. Trimming removed 2 bases at V and 3 bases at J, with 16 bases between. The CDR3 reads CASSPMAGGRYTEAFF. In nucleotides, the CDR3 is TGTGCCAGCTCACCAATGGCCGGGGGTCGGTACACTGAAGCTTTCTTT.

The chain recombines TRBV18 with TRBJ1-4; D perhaps matches TRBD1 (5 bases). CDR1 KGHSH and CDR2 LQKENI come from the germline V gene. Between the trimmed V and J ends, which lost 0 bases and 8 bases, there was a span of 7 bases. The CDR3 is made up of 13 amino acids. The CDR3 DNA is TGTGCCAGCTCACCACCAGGGGACGAAAAACTGTTTTTT. Its protein product is CASSPPGDEKLFF.

The chain carries TRBV19 and TRBJ1-1, with 11 bases that match TRBD1. CDR1 LNHDA and CDR2 SQIVND come from the germline V gene (reference sequence). Trimming cost V 2 bases and J 5 bases; bases outside gene matches: 4. The CDR3 has 15 amino acids. CDR3 sequence: CASSILGQGATEAFF. As DNA, the CDR3 is TGTGCCAGTAGTATATTAGGACAGGGGGCGACTGAAGCTTTCTTT.

CDR3 nucleotides: TGCGCCAGCAGCTCCCGTTTGAGGGGGGACGGCTACACCTTC. Translating gives CASSSRLRGDGYTF. This sequence joins TRBV4-1 and TRBJ1-2; TRBD1 is a possible D gene (6 bases). From germline, CDR1 is MGHRA and CDR2 YSYEKL. V was shortened by 5 bases and J by 8 bases, with 18 bases between the two germline ends. The CDR3 is made up of 14 amino acids.

The chain employs TRBV9 and TRBJ2-5; the D gene could be TRBD1 or TRBD2 (5 bases each). Germline CDR1 and CDR2: SGDLS and YYNGEE. Trimming removed 1 base from V and 4 bases from J, with 8 bases in between. The CDR3 totals 13 residues. CDR3 loop: CASSVPGRETQYF. CDR3 coding DNA: TGTGCCAGCAGCGTACCGGGGCGAGAGACCCAGTACTTC. Based on the CDR3 plus reference TRBV9 and TRBJ2-5, the full variable domain is DSGVTQTPKHLITATGQRVTLRCSPRSGDLSVYWYQQSLDQGLQFLIQYYNGEERAKGNILERFSAQQFPDLHSELNLSSLELGDSALYFCASSVPGRETQYFGPGTRLLVL.

Only one count was recorded for this clone. The V call is TRBV9, the J call TRBJ2-2, with 8 bases fitting TRBD2. Germline V gives CDR1 SGDLS, CDR2 YYNGEE. Trimming removed 3 bases from V and 4 bases from J; junction bases left unmatched: 8. The CDR3 consists of 16 residues. CDR3: CASSAALAARTGELFF. CDR3 nucleotide sequence: TGTGCCAGCAGCGCCGCACTAGCGGCCCGCACCGGGGAGCTGTTTTTT.

The chain employs TRBV5-1 and TRBJ1-1; D is unresolved. Germline lookup yields CDR1 SGHRS and CDR2 YFSETQ. The CDR3 has 13 amino acids. V dropped 1 base and J dropped 4 bases, with 8 bases sitting between them. The CDR3 reads CASSLTAGTEAFF. CDR3 in DNA: TGCGCCAGCAGCTTGACAGCGGGCACTGAAGCTTTCTTT.

The rearrangement links TRBV2 to TRBJ1-1, with TRBD1 matching over 9 bases. The junction had 8 bases not matched to a gene; V was cut back by 6 bases and J by 0 bases. The germline gives CDR1 SNHLY, CDR2 FYNNEI. The CDR3 runs 16 residues. The CDR3 loop is CASSRDREVMNTEAFF. Here the CDR3 DNA reads TGTGCCAGCAGCAGGGACAGGGAAGTCATGAACACTGAAGCTTTCTTT.

V is TRBV27 and J is TRBJ2-7; possibly TRBD2 for D (5 bases). CDR1 is MNHEY and CDR2 is SMNVEV in the germline V gene (reference sequence). The V and J ends lost 4 bases and 8 bases respectively, with 9 bases between them. The CDR3 loop spans 11 amino acids. The CDR3 reads CASSSLTKQYF. The CDR3 DNA is TGTGCCAGCAGTTCATTGACTAAGCAGTACTTC.

This clone has more than one count but fewer than ten. The rearrangement uses TRBV28 and TRBJ1-5; D remains unclear. The germline gives CDR1 MDHEN, CDR2 SYDVKM. V lost 7 bases to trimming and J lost 4 bases, with 11 bases between them. The CDR3 consists of 13 residues. The CDR3 nucleotides read TGTGCCAGCAAGGCCGTGGAAAATCAGCCCCAGCATTTT. Residues: CASKAVENQPQHF.

The CDR3: CASSLDIAREELFF. The CDR3 DNA is TGTGCCAGCAGCTTAGACATCGCCAGGGAGGAGCTGTTTTTT. This chain joins TRBV7-6 and TRBJ2-2, with a possible D match to TRBD1 (5 bases). This CDR3 region has 14 residues. The ends were cut back, 1 base at V and 10 bases at J, with 13 bases in the middle. Germline V gene sequence: CDR1 SGHVS, CDR2 FNYEAQ.

In this sample, this clone turned up once. The CDR3 sequence is CASSLGTSGPYEQYF. In nucleotides, the CDR3 is TGTGCCAGCAGCTTAGGAACTAGCGGACCCTACGAGCAGTACTTC. This chain joins TRBV7-6 and TRBJ2-7, with 8 positions matching TRBD2. CDR3 length: 15 residues. The germline gives CDR1 SGHVS, CDR2 FNYEAQ. V was pared by 1 base and J by 2 bases, with 4 bases of the junction left unmatched.

The V call is TRBV10-3, the J call TRBJ2-2; no firm D call. V was cut by 10 bases and J by 0 bases, with 12 bases left in between. Germline assignment: CDR1 ENHRY and CDR2 SYGVKD. The CDR3 is 14 amino acids. Here the CDR3 DNA reads TGTGCCACGCAAGATGACGCGAACACCGGGGAGCTGTTTTTT. Its translation is CATQDDANTGELFF.

The rearrangement joins TRBV7-2 to TRBJ1-2; TRBD1 aligns across 7 bases. V shed 5 bases and J 8 bases; nucleotides not matched to a gene: 17. The length of the CDR3 is 16 residues. CDR1 and CDR2 (germline): SGHTA, FQGNSA. The CDR3 DNA follows: TGTGCCAGCAGCCCCGGAATAGACAGGGCCTTGGGGGGCTACACCTTC. As protein: CASSPGIDRALGGYTF.

The J gene is TRBJ1-2, the V gene TRBV7-2, with D perhaps matching TRBD1 (6 bases). V shed 1 base and J shed 3 bases, with 6 bases lying between them. Germline assignment: CDR1 SGHTA and CDR2 FQGNSA. The CDR3 has 13 amino acids. The CDR3 DNA sequence: TGTGCCAGCAGCTTAGACAGGGACTATGGCTACACCTTC. As protein: CASSLDRDYGYTF.

As for this clone: Other nucleotide sequences from this sample produce the same CDR3. The V call is TRBV7-2, the J call TRBJ2-7, with 8 positions matching TRBD1. Germline CDR1 reads SGHTA; CDR2 reads FQGNSA. Trimming at V came to 4 bases and at J to 3 bases, leaving 5 bases not matched to a gene. This CDR3 has 14 amino acids. As DNA, the CDR3 is TGTGCCAGCAGCTCACCCGGGACAGGCTACGAGCAGTACTTC. The encoded protein is CASSSPGTGYEQYF.